Below, 28 T cell receptor beta chains from the same sample are listed, as sequenced in a study of blood T cell repertoires in COVID-19. TCRdb's copy holds only in-frame clones and misses some; the assay was immunoSEQ multiplex PCR. The sample shows 120,000 or so clones, about 92% of them seen only once. Source material: peripheral blood. The source is a man in his sixties with COVID-19, enrolled during active disease.

This clone was detected a few times. The V gene is TRBV28, the J gene TRBJ1-5; TRBD1 aligns across 11 bases. This CDR3 comprises 15 residues. Losses at the gene ends were 5 bases for V and 6 bases for J; bases not matched to a gene: 6. Germline V gene sequence: CDR1 MDHEN, CDR2 SYDVKM. The CDR3 loop reads CASSISGTGGQPQHF. The DNA for the CDR3 is TGTGCCAGCAGTATATCCGGGACAGGGGGTCAGCCCCAGCATTTT.

V and J are TRBV3-1 (or the pseudogene TRBV3-2) and TRBJ2-1, with 7 bases fitting TRBD2. V dropped 4 bases and J dropped 8; count of bases not matched to a gene: 14. This CDR3 has 16 amino acids. Germline assignment: CDR1 LGHDT and CDR2 YNNKEL (reference sequence). The CDR3 spells CASSPDNLAAPYEQFF. Written as DNA, the CDR3 is TGTGCCAGCAGCCCCGACAACCTAGCGGCCCCCTATGAGCAGTTCTTC.

V usage is TRBV30 and J usage is TRBJ2-1; 10 positions agree with TRBD2. This CDR3 is 11 amino acids long. CDR1 is GTSNPN and CDR2 is SVGIG in the germline V gene (reference sequence). Trimming at V came to 2 bases and at J to 14 bases, leaving 3 bases not matched to a gene. CDR3 sequence reads: CAWSSAGGKFF. The CDR3 nucleotides are TGTGCCTGGAGTTCAGCGGGAGGGAAGTTCTTC.

The chain couples TRBV5-4 to TRBJ2-1; no clear D gene. Looked up from germline, CDR1 is SGHNT and CDR2 is YYREEE (reference sequence). The V gene lost 0 bases and the J gene lost 3 bases, with 7 bases spanning the gap. This CDR3 has 14 amino acids. The CDR3, as DNA: TGTGCCAGCAGCTTGGTAGGAGACTACAATGAGCAGTTCTTC. The encoded protein is CASSLVGDYNEQFF.

The chain links TRBV10-3 to TRBJ1-1; 9 bases are a match to TRBD1. The CDR3 length is 13 residues. Losses at the gene ends were 9 bases for V and 7 bases for J; bases not matched to a gene: 9. Per germline, CDR1 ENHRY and CDR2 SYGVKD. CDR3 nucleotide sequence: TGTGCCATAAGAACAGGGGGCATTGATGAAGCTTTCTTT. Translation gives CAIRTGGIDEAFF.

This chain links TRBV6-5 with TRBJ1-5, with a weak D call TRBD1 (6 bases). V lost 7 bases to trimming and J lost 2 bases, with 15 bases between them. CDR3 length equals 15 residues. Germline V gene lookup returns CDR1 MNHEY and CDR2 SVGAGI. CDR3 region: CASMGIGGGNQPQHF. For the CDR3, the DNA is TGTGCCAGCATGGGGATAGGGGGTGGCAATCAGCCCCAGCATTTT.

In this sample, this clone turned up once. This chain joins TRBV27 and TRBJ2-5, with 8 bases aligning to TRBD1. V shed 3 bases and J 7 bases; nucleotides not matched to a gene: 4. Germline V gene data show CDR1 as MNHEY and CDR2 as SMNVEV (reference sequence). The CDR3 spans 13 residues. This chain's CDR3 is CASSFITGGTQYF. The CDR3 DNA follows: TGTGCCAGCAGTTTCATAACAGGGGGGACCCAGTACTTC.

CDR3 nucleotide sequence: TGTGCCAGCAGTCCCCGACAGGTAGGGCAGCCCCAGCATTTT. Protein product: CASSPRQVGQPQHF. The J gene is TRBJ1-5, the V gene TRBV28, with a weak D call TRBD1 (6 bases). This CDR3 region has 14 residues. Germline V gives CDR1 MDHEN, CDR2 SYDVKM. V shed 5 bases and J shed 7 bases, with 15 bases lying between them. Looking up the rest from reference TRBV28 and TRBJ1-5 gives the full variable domain: DVKVTQSSRYLVKRTGEKVFLECVQDMDHENMFWYRQDPGLGLRLIYFSYDVKMKEKGDIPEGYSVSREKKERFSLILESASTNQTSMYLCASSPRQVGQPQHFGDGTRLSIL.

V gene TRBV5-1 combines with J gene TRBJ2-7, with TRBD2 identical over 10 bases. The J segment lost 3 bases and the V segment lost 4 bases, leaving 16 bases of the junction unmatched. CDR1 and CDR2 (germline): SGHRS, YFSETQ. The CDR3 extends over 18 amino acids. CDR3 DNA: TGCGCCAGCAGCCCCCGGACTAGCGGATATCAAGAGTTCTACGAGCAGTACTTC. This sequence encodes CASSPRTSGYQEFYEQYF.

V is TRBV9 and J is TRBJ2-1; 7 positions match TRBD1. Per germline, CDR1 SGDLS and CDR2 YYNGEE. J was trimmed by 8 bases and V by 0 bases; bases with no gene match: 8. This CDR3 contains 15 residues. The CDR3 bases are TGTGCCAGCAGCGTAGTTACAGGGGCTGGGGATGAGCAGTTCTTC. This sequence encodes CASSVVTGAGDEQFF.

The CDR3: CATSDGGFAEAFF. The DNA for the CDR3 is TGTGCCACCAGTGATGGCGGCTTCGCTGAAGCTTTCTTT. The chain combines TRBV24-1 with TRBJ1-1; no clear D gene. The V and J ends lost 3 bases and 6 bases respectively, with 10 bases between them. This CDR3 has 13 amino acids. Germline assignment: CDR1 KGHDR and CDR2 SFDVKD.

This clone is a singleton in its sample. The chain employs TRBV19 and TRBJ2-1; TRBD2 matches at 13 bases. Per germline, CDR1 LNHDA and CDR2 SQIVND (reference sequence). Trimming removed 2 bases from V and 10 bases from J; junction bases left unmatched: 5. This CDR3 contains 15 residues. In nucleotides, the CDR3 is TGTGCCAGTAGTATATTCGGACTAGCGGGAGAAGAGCAGTTCTTC. It specifies CASSIFGLAGEEQFF.

V is TRBV24-1 and J is TRBJ1-2, with a possible D match to TRBD1 (6 bases). Trimming took off 5 bases at V and 7 bases at J, with 16 bases between the two ends. Germline V CDR1 and CDR2: KGHDR, SFDVKD. This CDR3 is 14 amino acids long. The CDR3 sequence is CATSGTGPTIGYTF. The CDR3 coding sequence is TGTGCCACCAGTGGTACAGGGCCGACTATTGGCTACACCTTC.

This chain links TRBV5-1 with TRBJ1-1, with a possible D match to TRBD1 (5 bases). The V end was cut by 4 bases, the J end by 5 bases, with 15 bases between. The CDR3 length is 14 residues. Germline CDR1 is SGHRS and CDR2 is YFSETQ. The CDR3 DNA is TGCGCCAGCAGCCCCAGGGCGTCGGAGACTGAAGCTTTCTTT. Its protein product is CASSPRASETEAFF.

V and J are TRBV7-3 and TRBJ2-2; 9 bases fit TRBD1. The CDR3 totals 16 residues. The germline CDR1 and CDR2 sequences are SGHTA and FQGTGA. Unmatched junction bases numbered 11, after V lost 4 bases and J lost 8 bases. The CDR3 loop reads CASSSPGTGRRGELFF. In DNA form, the CDR3 reads TGTGCCAGCAGCTCCCCCGGGACAGGGAGGAGAGGGGAGCTGTTTTTT. Drawing the rest from reference TRBV7-3 and TRBJ2-2, the complete variable domain is GAGVSQTPSNKVTEKGKYVELRCDPISGHTALYWYRQSLGQGPEFLIYFQGTGAADDSGLPNDRFFAVRPEGSVSTLKIQRTERGDSAVYLCASSSPGTGRRGELFFGEGSRLTVL.

The genes are TRBV3-1 (or the pseudogene TRBV3-2) and TRBJ2-5, with D tentatively TRBD2 (5 bases). The CDR3 is 14 residues long. CDR1 is LGHDT and CDR2 is YNNKEL in the germline V gene (reference sequence). Trimming removed 3 bases at V and 7 bases at J, with 15 bases between. CDR3 in amino acids: CASSHQPEGVTQYF. The CDR3 DNA reads as TGTGCCAGCAGCCACCAACCAGAGGGAGTGACCCAGTACTTC.

V usage is TRBV15 and J usage is TRBJ1-1; tentatively, D is TRBD1 (5 bases). Trimming removed 11 bases from V and 3 bases from J, with 16 bases in between. The CDR3 extends over 13 amino acids. Per the germline V gene, CDR1 is LNHNV and CDR2 is YYDKDF (reference sequence). The CDR3 nucleotides read TGTGCCTCTGGGGCCCGGCAGGACACTGAAGCTTTCTTT. Its translation is CASGARQDTEAFF.

The chain has TRBV5-1 and TRBJ1-4; no clear D. Trimming left V 2 bases short and J 0 bases short, with 5 bases between. This CDR3 has 14 amino acids. Germline CDR1 reads SGHRS; CDR2 reads YFSETQ. As DNA, the CDR3 is TGCGCCAGCAGCTTTACAGCAACTAATGAAAAACTGTTTTTT. Its translation: CASSFTATNEKLFF.

Comments on this clone: This same CDR3 is encoded by further DNA sequences in the sample. V gene TRBV12-3 or TRBV12-4 combines with J gene TRBJ1-2, with TRBD1 matching 7 bases. This CDR3 contains 13 residues. V was pared by 4 bases and J by 3 bases, with 2 bases of the junction left unmatched. In nucleotides, the CDR3 is TGTGCCAGCAGTTCCGGGACAGACTATGGCTACACCTTC. This gives the protein CASSSGTDYGYTF.

The chain recombines TRBV9 with TRBJ1-3; D may be TRBD1 (6 bases). Germline values: CDR1 SGDLS, CDR2 YYNGEE. Trimming cost V 0 bases and J 7 bases, with 11 bases left between them. The CDR3 extends over 14 amino acids. The CDR3 nucleotides read TGTGCCAGCAGCGTAGCTGGCAGGGGTAACACCATATATTTT. Encoded protein: CASSVAGRGNTIYF.

This sequence joins TRBV2 and TRBJ1-1; TRBD1 matches at 7 bases. Losses at the gene ends were 10 bases for V and 7 bases for J; bases not matched to a gene: 15. In germline, CDR1 is SNHLY, CDR2 FYNNEI. There are 14 residues in the CDR3. The CDR3 region is CATGTEPEGGEAFF. The CDR3 DNA follows: TGTGCCACCGGGACAGAGCCCGAGGGGGGTGAAGCTTTCTTT.

This clone was counted a single time. This rearrangement joins TRBV7-9 to TRBJ2-3, with 11 bases lining up with TRBD2. V trimming: 6 bases; J trimming: 0 bases; junction bases outside the gene matches: 11. This CDR3 has 18 amino acids. Germline-derived CDR1 and CDR2 are SEHNR and FQNEAQ (reference sequence). CDR3 nucleotide sequence: TGTGCCAGCAGACCACGTCTAGCGGGAGGAGAAAGCACAGATACGCAGTATTTT. Its protein is CASRPRLAGGESTDTQYF.

The rearrangement joins TRBV13 to TRBJ2-5; D is possibly TRBD1 (7 bases). Trimming stripped 1 base from V and 4 bases from J, with 13 bases between. This CDR3 is 15 amino acids long. CDR1 is PRHDT and CDR2 is FYEKMQ in the germline V gene (reference sequence). The CDR3 region has the DNA TGTGCCAGCAGCTTAGTGGTCAGGGGGGCAGAGACCCAGTACTTC. Protein product: CASSLVVRGAETQYF.

V and J are TRBV5-1 and TRBJ1-6, with 7 bases matching TRBD1. Germline values: CDR1 SGHRS, CDR2 YFSETQ. The V segment lost 3 bases and the J segment 5 bases; nucleotides outside the gene matches: 8. This CDR3 region has 16 residues. CDR3 loop: CASSSTRGGNNSPLHF. For the CDR3, the DNA is TGCGCCAGCAGCTCGACCCGAGGGGGCAATAATTCACCCCTCCACTTT.

The J gene is TRBJ2-7, the V gene TRBV6-5; 10 bases are a match to TRBD1. The length of the CDR3 is 15 residues. CDR1 and CDR2 from the germline V gene are MNHEY and SVGAGI. V lost 5 bases and J lost 5; bases outside the gene matches: 9. The CDR3 sequence is CASSLSTGGIDEQYF. In DNA, the CDR3 is TGTGCCAGCAGTCTGTCGACAGGGGGCATCGACGAGCAGTACTTC.

This rearrangement joins TRBV19 to TRBJ2-7, with D maybe TRBD1 (5 bases). The CDR3 extends over 15 amino acids. V shed 6 bases and J shed 0 bases, with 15 bases lying between them. The germline V gene has CDR1 LNHDA and CDR2 SQIVND (reference sequence). CDR3 DNA: TGTGCCAGTAGCCTCGACAGTCGGAACTCCTACGAGCAGTACTTC. Translated: CASSLDSRNSYEQYF.

The chain employs TRBV5-1 and TRBJ1-1; a weak D match, TRBD1 (6 bases). V was pared by 4 bases and J by 0 bases, with 10 bases between. The CDR3 is 14 amino acids. From germline, CDR1 is SGHRS and CDR2 YFSETQ. CDR3 sequence (DNA): TGCGCCAGCAGCGTCACAGGGATGAACACTGAAGCTTTCTTT. Protein product: CASSVTGMNTEAFF.

This chain connects TRBV5-6 to TRBJ1-6; 9 bases are shared with TRBD1. Unmatched junction bases numbered 7, after V lost 2 bases and J lost 10 bases. The CDR3 runs to 15 residues. Germline-derived CDR1 and CDR2 are SGHDT and YYEEEE. The CDR3 DNA follows: TGTGCCAGCAGCTTTAGTGGGACAGGGATGTCACCCCTCCACTTT. The encoded protein is CASSFSGTGMSPLHF.